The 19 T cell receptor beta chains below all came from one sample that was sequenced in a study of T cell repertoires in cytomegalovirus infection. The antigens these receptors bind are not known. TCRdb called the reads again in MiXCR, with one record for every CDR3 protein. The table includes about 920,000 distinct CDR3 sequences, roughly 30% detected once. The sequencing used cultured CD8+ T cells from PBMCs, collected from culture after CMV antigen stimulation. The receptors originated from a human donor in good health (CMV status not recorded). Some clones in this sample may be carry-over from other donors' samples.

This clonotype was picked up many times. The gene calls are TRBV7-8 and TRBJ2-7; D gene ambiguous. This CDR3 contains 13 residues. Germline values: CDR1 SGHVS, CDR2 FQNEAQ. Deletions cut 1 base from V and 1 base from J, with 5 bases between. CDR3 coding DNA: TGTGCCAGCAGCTTAGGACGGTCCTACGAGCAGTACGTC. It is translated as CASSLGRSYEQYV.

This chain's CDR3 is CASSLYRGPDTEAFF. CDR3 bases: TGTGCCAGCAGCTTATACAGGGGGCCAGACACTGAAGCTTTCTTT. V is TRBV7-9 and J is TRBJ1-1, with 9 bases lining up with TRBD1. The junction had 4 bases not matched to a gene; V was cut back by 2 bases and J by 3 bases. This CDR3 has 15 amino acids. The germline V gene has CDR1 SEHNR and CDR2 FQNEAQ (reference sequence). Using reference TRBV7-9 and TRBJ1-1 for the parts outside the CDR3, the full variable domain is DTGVSQNPRHKITKRGQNVTFRCDPISEHNRLYWYRQTLGQGPEFLTYFQNEAQLEKSRLLSDRFSAERPKGSFSTLEIQRTEQGDSAMYLCASSLYRGPDTEAFFGQGTRLTVV.

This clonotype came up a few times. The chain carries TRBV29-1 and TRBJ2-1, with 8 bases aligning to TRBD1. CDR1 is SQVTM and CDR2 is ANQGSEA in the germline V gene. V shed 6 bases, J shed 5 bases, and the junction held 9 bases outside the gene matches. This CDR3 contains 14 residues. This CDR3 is CSVARGLGDNEQFF. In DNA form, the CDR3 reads TGCAGCGTGGCCAGGGGGCTTGGGGACAATGAGCAGTTCTTC.

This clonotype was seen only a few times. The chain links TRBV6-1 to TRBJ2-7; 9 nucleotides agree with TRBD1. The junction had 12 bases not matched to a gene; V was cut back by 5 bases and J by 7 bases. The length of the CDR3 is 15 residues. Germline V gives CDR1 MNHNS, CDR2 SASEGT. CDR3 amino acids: CASSIPGQGVSEQYF. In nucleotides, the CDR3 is TGTGCCAGCAGTATTCCGGGACAGGGTGTAAGTGAGCAGTACTTC.

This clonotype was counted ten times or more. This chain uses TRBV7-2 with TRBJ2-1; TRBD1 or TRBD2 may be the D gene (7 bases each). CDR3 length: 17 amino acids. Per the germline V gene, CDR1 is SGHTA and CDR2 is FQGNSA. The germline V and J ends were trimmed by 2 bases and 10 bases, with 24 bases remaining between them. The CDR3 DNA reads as TGTGCCAGCAGCTTAAACAGGGGCCGGGACTACCCGAGGGAGCAGTTCTTC. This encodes CASSLNRGRDYPREQFF.

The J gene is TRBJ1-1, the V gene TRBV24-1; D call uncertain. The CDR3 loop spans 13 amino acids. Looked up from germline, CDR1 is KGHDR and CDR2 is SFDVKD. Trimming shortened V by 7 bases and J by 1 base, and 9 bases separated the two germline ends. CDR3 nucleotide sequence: TGTGCCACCAGAGGAAGATCGAACACTGAAGCTTTCTTT. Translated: CATRGRSNTEAFF.

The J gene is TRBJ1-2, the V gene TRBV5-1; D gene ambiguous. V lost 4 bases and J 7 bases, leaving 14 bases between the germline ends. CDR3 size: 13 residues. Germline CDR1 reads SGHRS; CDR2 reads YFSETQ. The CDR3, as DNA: TGCGCCAGCAGCGGAGAAGTCGGTATTGGCTACACCTTC. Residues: CASSGEVGIGYTF.

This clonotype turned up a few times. CDR3 nucleotides: TGTGCCAGCAGCCAAGTTGGGGTGACAGGGGTGCCTGGAAACACCATATATTTT. This codes for CASSQVGVTGVPGNTIYF. The chain uses TRBV4-2 and TRBJ1-3; 8 bases are shared with TRBD1. From germline, CDR1 is LGHNA and CDR2 YNFKEQ. Unmatched junction bases numbered 10, after V lost 1 base and J lost 2 bases. The CDR3 has 18 amino acids.

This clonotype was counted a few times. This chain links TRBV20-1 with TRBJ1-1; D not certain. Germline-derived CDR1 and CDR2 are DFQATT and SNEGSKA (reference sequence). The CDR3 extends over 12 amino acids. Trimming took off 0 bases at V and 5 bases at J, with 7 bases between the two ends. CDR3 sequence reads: CSARDLGTEAFF. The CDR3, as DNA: TGCAGTGCTAGAGACCTTGGTACTGAAGCTTTCTTT.

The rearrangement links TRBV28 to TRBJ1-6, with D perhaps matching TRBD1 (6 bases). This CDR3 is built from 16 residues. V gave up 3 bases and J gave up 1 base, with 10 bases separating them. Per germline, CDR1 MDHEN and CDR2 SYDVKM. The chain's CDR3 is CASSFEQGSYNSPLHF. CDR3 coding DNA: TGTGCCAGCAGTTTTGAGCAGGGGTCCTATAATTCACCCCTCCACTTT.

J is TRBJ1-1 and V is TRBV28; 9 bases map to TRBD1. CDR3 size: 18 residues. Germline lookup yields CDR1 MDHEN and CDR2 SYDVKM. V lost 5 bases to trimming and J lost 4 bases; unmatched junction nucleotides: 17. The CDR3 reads CASSGQGRASSFATEAFF. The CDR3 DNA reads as TGTGCCAGCAGTGGACAGGGGCGCGCTAGTAGTTTCGCCACTGAAGCTTTCTTT.

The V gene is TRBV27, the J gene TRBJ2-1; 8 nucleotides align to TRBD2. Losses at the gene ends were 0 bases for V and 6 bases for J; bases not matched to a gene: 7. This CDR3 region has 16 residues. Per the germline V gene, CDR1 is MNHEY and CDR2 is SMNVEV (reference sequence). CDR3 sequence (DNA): TGTGCCAGCAGTTTATCGAAGGCGGGGGGCATCAATGAGCAGTTCTTC. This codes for CASSLSKAGGINEQFF.

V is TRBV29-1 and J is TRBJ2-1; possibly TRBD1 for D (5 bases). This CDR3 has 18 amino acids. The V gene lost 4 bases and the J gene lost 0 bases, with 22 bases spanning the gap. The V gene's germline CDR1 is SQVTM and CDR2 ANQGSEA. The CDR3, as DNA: TGCAGCGTTGCAGGGTCCGCGACTCCCATGAGCTCCTACAATGAGCAGTTCTTC. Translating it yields CSVAGSATPMSSYNEQFF.

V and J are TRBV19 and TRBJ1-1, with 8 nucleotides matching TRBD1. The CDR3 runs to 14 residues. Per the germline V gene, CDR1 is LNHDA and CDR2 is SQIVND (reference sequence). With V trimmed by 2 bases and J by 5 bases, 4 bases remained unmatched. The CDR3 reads CASSIYTGGTEAFF. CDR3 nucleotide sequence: TGTGCCAGTAGTATATATACAGGGGGGACTGAAGCTTTCTTT.

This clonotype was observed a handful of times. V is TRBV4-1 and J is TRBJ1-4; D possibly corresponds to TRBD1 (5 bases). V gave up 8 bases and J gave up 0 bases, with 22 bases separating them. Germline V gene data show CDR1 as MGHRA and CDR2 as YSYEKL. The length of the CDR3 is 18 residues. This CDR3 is CASLQSWGEHATNEKLFF. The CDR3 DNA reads TGCGCCAGCCTCCAATCATGGGGGGAACATGCAACTAATGAAAAACTGTTTTTT.

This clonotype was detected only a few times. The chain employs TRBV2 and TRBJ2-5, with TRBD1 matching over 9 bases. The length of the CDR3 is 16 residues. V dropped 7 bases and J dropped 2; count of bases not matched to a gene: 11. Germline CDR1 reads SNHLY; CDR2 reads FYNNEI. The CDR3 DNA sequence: TGTGCCAGCAACTATCCCGGGACAGGGCTTCAAGAGACCCAGTACTTC. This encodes CASNYPGTGLQETQYF.

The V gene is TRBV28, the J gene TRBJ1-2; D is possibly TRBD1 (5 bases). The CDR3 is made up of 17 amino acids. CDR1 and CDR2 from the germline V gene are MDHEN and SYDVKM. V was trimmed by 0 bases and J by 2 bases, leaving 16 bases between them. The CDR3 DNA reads TGTGCCAGCAGTTTATGGGGGGAACAATGGGAGAACTATGGCTACACCTTC. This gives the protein CASSLWGEQWENYGYTF.

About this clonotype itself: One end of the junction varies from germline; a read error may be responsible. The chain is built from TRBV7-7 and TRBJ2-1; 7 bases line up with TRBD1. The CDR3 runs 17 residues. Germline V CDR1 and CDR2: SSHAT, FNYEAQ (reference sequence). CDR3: CASSLRWTGPYDNEQFF. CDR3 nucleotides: TGTGCTAGCAGCCTTCGCTGGACAGGACCGTACGACAATGAGCAGTTCTTC.

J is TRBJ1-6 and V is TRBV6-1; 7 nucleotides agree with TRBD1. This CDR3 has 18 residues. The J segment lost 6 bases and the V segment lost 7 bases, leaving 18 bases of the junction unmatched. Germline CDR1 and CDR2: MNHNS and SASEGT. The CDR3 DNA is TGTGCCAGCAATCTAGACAGGGAGTTTAGAGGATCTAATTCACCCCTCCACTTT. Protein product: CASNLDREFRGSNSPLHF.